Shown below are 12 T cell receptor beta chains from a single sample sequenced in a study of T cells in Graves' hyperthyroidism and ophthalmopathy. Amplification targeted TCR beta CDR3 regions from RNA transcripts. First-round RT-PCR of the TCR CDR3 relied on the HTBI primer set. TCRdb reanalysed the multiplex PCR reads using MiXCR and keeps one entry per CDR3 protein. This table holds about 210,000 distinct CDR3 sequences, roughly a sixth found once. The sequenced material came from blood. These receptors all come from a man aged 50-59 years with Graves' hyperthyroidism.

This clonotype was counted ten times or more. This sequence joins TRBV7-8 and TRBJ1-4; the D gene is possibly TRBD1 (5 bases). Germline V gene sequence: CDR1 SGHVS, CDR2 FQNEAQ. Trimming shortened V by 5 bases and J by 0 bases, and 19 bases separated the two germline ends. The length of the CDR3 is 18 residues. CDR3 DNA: TGTGCCAGCAGCATCCGGGACCCGGGTTTCACAACTAATGAAAAACTGTTTTTT. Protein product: CASSIRDPGFTTNEKLFF.

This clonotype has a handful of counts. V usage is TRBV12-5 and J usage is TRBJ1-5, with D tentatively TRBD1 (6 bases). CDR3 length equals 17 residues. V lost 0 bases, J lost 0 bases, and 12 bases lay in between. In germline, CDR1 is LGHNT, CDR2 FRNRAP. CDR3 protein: CASGLVLWTASNQPQHF. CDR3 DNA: TGTGCTAGTGGTTTGGTACTATGGACAGCTAGCAATCAGCCCCAGCATTTT.

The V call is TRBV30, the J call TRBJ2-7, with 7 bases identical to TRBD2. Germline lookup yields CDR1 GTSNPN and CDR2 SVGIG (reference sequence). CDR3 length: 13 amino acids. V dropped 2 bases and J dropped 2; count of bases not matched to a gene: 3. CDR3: CAWSPGGTYEQYF. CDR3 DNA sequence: TGTGCCTGGAGTCCGGGGGGAACCTACGAGCAGTACTTC.

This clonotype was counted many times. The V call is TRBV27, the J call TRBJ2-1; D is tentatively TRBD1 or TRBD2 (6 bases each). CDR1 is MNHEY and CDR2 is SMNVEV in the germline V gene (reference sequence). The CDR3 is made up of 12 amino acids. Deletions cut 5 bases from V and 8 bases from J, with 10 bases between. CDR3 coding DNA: TGTGCCAGCAGTAACGGGGGCGATGAGCAGTTCTTC. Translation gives CASSNGGDEQFF.

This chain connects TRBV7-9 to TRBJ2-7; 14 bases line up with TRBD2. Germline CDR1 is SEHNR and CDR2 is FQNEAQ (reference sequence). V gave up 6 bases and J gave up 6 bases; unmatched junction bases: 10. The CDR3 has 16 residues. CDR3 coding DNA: TGTGCCAGCAGTCCTGGGACTAGCGGGAGTACCCTCGAGCAGTACTTC. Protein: CASSPGTSGSTLEQYF.

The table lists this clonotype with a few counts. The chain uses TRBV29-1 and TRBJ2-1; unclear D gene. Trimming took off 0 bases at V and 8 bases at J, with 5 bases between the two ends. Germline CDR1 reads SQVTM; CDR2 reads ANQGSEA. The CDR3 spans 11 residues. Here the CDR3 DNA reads TGCAGCGTTGAAGATTTCGATGAGCAGTTCTTC. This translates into CSVEDFDEQFF.

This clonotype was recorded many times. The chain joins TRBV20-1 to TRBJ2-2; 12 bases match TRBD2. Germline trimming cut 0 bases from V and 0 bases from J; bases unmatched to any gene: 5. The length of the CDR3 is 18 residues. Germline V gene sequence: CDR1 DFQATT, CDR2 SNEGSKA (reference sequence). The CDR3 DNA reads TGCAGTGCTAGAGATCGGCGACTAGCGGGGGCGAACACCGGGGAGCTGTTTTTT. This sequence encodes CSARDRRLAGANTGELFF.

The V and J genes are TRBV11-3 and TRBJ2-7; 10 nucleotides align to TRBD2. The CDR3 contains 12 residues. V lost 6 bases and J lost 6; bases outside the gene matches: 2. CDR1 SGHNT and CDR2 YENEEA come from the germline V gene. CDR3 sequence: CASRLAGSEQYF. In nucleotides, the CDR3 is TGTGCCAGCAGACTAGCGGGAAGCGAGCAGTACTTC.

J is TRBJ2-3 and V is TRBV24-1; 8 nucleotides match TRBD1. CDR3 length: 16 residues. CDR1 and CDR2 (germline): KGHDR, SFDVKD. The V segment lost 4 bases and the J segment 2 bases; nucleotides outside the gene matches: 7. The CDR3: CATSEWTGSDTDTQYF. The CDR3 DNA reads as TGTGCCACCAGTGAGTGGACAGGGTCGGACACAGATACGCAGTATTTT.

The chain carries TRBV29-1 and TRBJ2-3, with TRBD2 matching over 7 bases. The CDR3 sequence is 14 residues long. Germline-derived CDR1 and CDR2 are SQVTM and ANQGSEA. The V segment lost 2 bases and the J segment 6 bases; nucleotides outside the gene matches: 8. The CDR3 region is CSVERGRAPDTQYF. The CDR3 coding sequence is TGCAGCGTTGAACGGGGGAGGGCCCCCGATACGCAGTATTTT.

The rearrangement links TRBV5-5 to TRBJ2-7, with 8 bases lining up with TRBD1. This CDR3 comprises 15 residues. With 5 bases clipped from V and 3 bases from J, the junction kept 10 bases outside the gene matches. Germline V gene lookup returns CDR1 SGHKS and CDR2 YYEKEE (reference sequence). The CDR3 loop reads CASRSGQGGFYEQYF. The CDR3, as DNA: TGTGCCAGCAGATCCGGACAGGGTGGTTTCTACGAGCAGTACTTC.

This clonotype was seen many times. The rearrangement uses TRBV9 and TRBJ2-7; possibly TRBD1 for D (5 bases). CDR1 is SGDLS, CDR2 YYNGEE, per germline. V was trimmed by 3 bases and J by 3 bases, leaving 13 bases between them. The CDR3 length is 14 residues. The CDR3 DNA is TGTGCCAGCAGCGAGTCTCTCGACAGCTACGAGCAGTACTTC. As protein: CASSESLDSYEQYF.